One sample yielded the 19 T cell receptor beta chains listed below, sequenced in a study of T-cell reconstitution after alpha-beta-depleted transplantation in children. A TCRbeta library incorporating unique molecular identifiers was prepared. TCRdb itself ran the PCR reads through MiXCR, one entry per CDR3 protein. The top ten clones hold approximately 4.3% of a sample with 300,000 to 400,000 distinct CDR3 sequences, about an eighth of them seen once. Sequencing used PBMCs, obtained from the stem cell graft. These receptors were collected from a human donor who donated a stem cell graft to a child with Fanconi anemia.

This clonotype was recorded at least ten times. The chain combines TRBV13 with TRBJ1-1, with D possibly being TRBD1 (6 bases). The CDR3 covers 14 residues. Deletions cut 5 bases from V and 5 bases from J, with 15 bases between. The V gene's germline CDR1 is PRHDT and CDR2 FYEKMQ (reference sequence). Here the CDR3 reads CASSSRGGVTEAFF. The CDR3 DNA sequence: TGTGCCAGCAGCAGCAGGGGTGGAGTGACTGAAGCTTTCTTT. The complete variable domain, with remaining parts taken from reference TRBV13 and TRBJ1-1, reads AAGVIQSPRHLIKEKRETATLKCYPIPRHDTVYWYQQGPGQDPQFLISFYEKMQSDKGSIPDRFSAQQFSDYHSELNMSSLELGDSALYFCASSSRGGVTEAFFGQGTRLTVV.

This clonotype has more than one count but fewer than ten. The chain couples TRBV6-2 or TRBV6-3 to TRBJ2-4, with D possibly being TRBD2 (5 bases). From germline, CDR1 is MNHEY and CDR2 SVGEGT. V was pared by 4 bases and J by 6 bases, with 16 bases between. The CDR3 extends over 15 amino acids. The CDR3 nucleotides are TGTGCCAGCAGTTCGGACGTCCTCGGGGTAAACATTCAGTACTTC. Translation: CASSSDVLGVNIQYF.

The V gene is TRBV10-1, the J gene TRBJ2-2, with D maybe TRBD2 (5 bases). The V and J ends lost 3 bases and 5 bases respectively, with 13 bases between them. CDR3 size: 15 residues. The germline CDR1 and CDR2 sequences are WNHNN and SYGVQD (reference sequence). The CDR3: CASSDPKVATGELFF. The CDR3 DNA reads TGCGCCAGCAGTGACCCTAAGGTAGCGACCGGGGAGCTGTTTTTT.

The sample holds many counts of this clonotype. The chain has TRBV7-8 and TRBJ1-1; no reliable D call. The CDR3 runs to 14 residues. Trimming cost V 3 bases and J 4 bases, with 12 bases left between them. From germline, CDR1 is SGHVS and CDR2 FQNEAQ. CDR3 protein: CASSFGESFTEAFF. The CDR3 DNA reads TGTGCCAGCAGCTTTGGGGAGTCTTTCACTGAAGCTTTCTTT.

The chain has TRBV10-3 and TRBJ1-4, with 8 bases fitting TRBD1. There are 14 residues in the CDR3. With V trimmed by 3 bases and J by 6 bases, 3 bases remained unmatched. Germline CDR1 is ENHRY and CDR2 is SYGVKD. This CDR3 is CAISDDRGDEKLFF. The CDR3 DNA is TGTGCCATCAGTGATGACAGGGGCGATGAAAAACTGTTTTTT.

In its sample, this clonotype was seen many times. The chain links TRBV19 to TRBJ1-6; the match to TRBD1 covers 7 bases. CDR1 is LNHDA and CDR2 is SQIVND in the germline V gene (reference sequence). The CDR3 length is 15 residues. The V and J ends lost 4 bases and 10 bases, in that order; junction bases with no gene match: 10. The CDR3 sequence: CASSRGQRSASPLHF. The CDR3 coding sequence is TGTGCCAGTAGTAGGGGACAGCGTTCCGCGTCACCCCTCCACTTT.

The chain carries TRBV18 and TRBJ1-1; perhaps TRBD1 as D (6 bases). Per germline, CDR1 KGHSH and CDR2 LQKENI. Trimming cost V 2 bases and J 0 bases, with 13 bases left between them. The CDR3 is made up of 16 amino acids. Here the CDR3 DNA reads TGTGCCAGCTCACCATCGAACGACAGGCTGAACACTGAAGCTTTCTTT. Its translation: CASSPSNDRLNTEAFF.

The chain has TRBV4-2 and TRBJ1-5; 10 bases are a match to TRBD1. Germline V gives CDR1 LGHNA, CDR2 YNFKEQ. The CDR3 length is 17 residues. V trimming: 3 bases; J trimming: 0 bases; junction bases outside the gene matches: 5. The DNA of the CDR3 is TGTGCCAGCAGCCAGGGGACAGGGGCTTATAGCAATCAGCCCCAGCATTTT. This translates into CASSQGTGAYSNQPQHF.

The rearrangement joins TRBV7-9 to TRBJ1-4, with 7 positions matching TRBD1. J gave up 6 bases and V 5 bases, and 9 bases lay outside the gene matches. This CDR3 has 15 amino acids. Germline V lookup: CDR1 SEHNR, CDR2 FQNEAQ (reference sequence). The CDR3 sequence: CASSVSGTVDEKLFF. The CDR3 region has the DNA TGTGCCAGCAGCGTTAGTGGGACAGTTGATGAAAAACTGTTTTTT.

The CDR3 loop reads CSATPGLAERRTSYEQYV. CDR3 nucleotides: TGCAGTGCTACTCCGGGACTAGCAGAGAGAAGGACCTCCTACGAGCAGTACGTC. V and J are TRBV20-1 and TRBJ2-7, with 9 bases fitting TRBD2. J was trimmed by 0 bases and V by 4 bases; bases with no gene match: 16. CDR1 DFQATT and CDR2 SNEGSKA come from the germline V gene (reference sequence). This CDR3 comprises 18 residues.

This clonotype occurred many times. The chain links TRBV24-1 to TRBJ2-1; maybe TRBD2 (6 bases). Germline CDR1 is KGHDR and CDR2 is SFDVKD. This CDR3 has 13 residues. V dropped 9 bases and J dropped 7 bases, with 15 bases sitting between them. CDR3 residues: CATQPVSGNEQFF. The CDR3 region has the DNA TGTGCCACCCAACCGGTTAGCGGTAATGAGCAGTTCTTC.

This clonotype turned up a few times. The chain carries TRBV7-9 and TRBJ1-1, with no clear D. CDR1 and CDR2 (germline): SEHNR, FQNEAQ (reference sequence). The CDR3 loop spans 14 amino acids. V lost 2 bases and J 8 bases, leaving 15 bases between the germline ends. CDR3 loop: CASSLLGAETEAFF. The CDR3 DNA follows: TGTGCCAGCAGCTTACTTGGAGCGGAGACCGAAGCTTTCTTT.

The DNA of the CDR3 is TGCAGTGCTAGAGTCGCGGGAACGTCCGGCTATGGCTACACCTTC. Translated, it gives CSARVAGTSGYGYTF. The J gene is TRBJ1-2, the V gene TRBV20-1; D gene uncertain. Trimming stripped 1 base from V and 4 bases from J, with 16 bases between. Germline CDR1 and CDR2: DFQATT and SNEGSKA (reference sequence). This CDR3 has 15 residues.

This clonotype was counted between two and nine times. This chain connects TRBV12-3 or TRBV12-4 to TRBJ1-5; D may be TRBD1 (6 bases). The V end was cut by 8 bases, the J end by 4 bases, with 15 bases between. The CDR3 extends over 14 amino acids. CDR3 coding DNA: TGTGCCAGCGGACCAGGGGCTCTAAATCAGCCCCAGCATTTT. Translated: CASGPGALNQPQHF.

This chain joins TRBV6-1 and TRBJ1-1; 7 nucleotides match TRBD1. The CDR3 length is 14 residues. Germline V CDR1 and CDR2: MNHNS, SASEGT. V was clipped by 6 bases and J by 0 bases; unmatched bases: 4. The DNA for the CDR3 is TGTGCCAGCAGCGACAGGGCTATGAACACTGAAGCTTTCTTT. It codes for CASSDRAMNTEAFF.

The V call is TRBV15, the J call TRBJ2-3; 11 positions agree with TRBD2. Germline CDR1 and CDR2: LNHNV and YYDKDF (reference sequence). The CDR3 runs to 16 residues. Trimming at V came to 5 bases and at J to 4 bases, leaving 8 bases not matched to a gene. The CDR3, as DNA: TGTGCCACCAGCTCCCGGACTAGCGGGTTCTCAGATACGCAGTATTTT. Translated: CATSSRTSGFSDTQYF.

This clonotype was observed at least ten times. This rearrangement joins TRBV4-3 to TRBJ2-3, with no clear D. This CDR3 spans 14 amino acids. Germline V CDR1 and CDR2: LGHNA, YSLEER. Trimming took 0 bases from V and 5 from J, leaving 9 bases between them. This CDR3 reads CASSQDLMVDTQYF. Here the CDR3 DNA reads TGCGCCAGCAGCCAAGATTTAATGGTAGATACGCAGTATTTT.

This clonotype was counted a few times. This chain uses TRBV9 with TRBJ1-6; possible D gene TRBD1, 5 bases. The CDR3 is made up of 16 amino acids. V lost 3 bases, J lost 7 bases, and 17 bases lay in between. Germline values: CDR1 SGDLS, CDR2 YYNGEE. The CDR3 loop is CASSASVGARNSPLHF. The CDR3 DNA is TGTGCCAGCAGCGCCTCGGTTGGGGCGCGAAATTCACCCCTCCACTTT.

This clonotype was picked up many times. The rearrangement uses TRBV29-1 and TRBJ2-2, with D tentatively TRBD1 (6 bases). Trimming removed 7 bases from V and 1 base from J, with 16 bases in between. CDR1 SQVTM and CDR2 ANQGSEA come from the germline V gene. The CDR3 contains 15 residues. This CDR3 reads CSAVGGGRNTGELFF. For the CDR3, the DNA is TGCAGCGCCGTAGGTGGGGGCCGGAACACCGGGGAGCTGTTTTTT.